Shown below are 29 T cell receptor beta chains from a single sample sequenced in a study of shared clonotypes between healthy human individuals. Produced via immunoSEQ multiplex PCR; TCRdb's table is partial and in-frame only. The data show approximately 1.1 million clones, with around three quarters seen just once and about 0.52% held by the top ten. Sequencing was done on a sample of memory CD4+ T cells from PBMCs. This sample's subset: CD45RA-negative fraction. All receptors come from a man aged 18 to 29 in good health. Some clones in this sample may be carry-over from other donors' samples.

The CDR3 region has the DNA TGTGCCAGCAGCCCCCGTCCAGGGGTGCGAGCTTTCTTT. It yields the protein CASSPRPGVRAFF. The J gene is TRBJ1-1, the V gene TRBV9; tentative D call: TRBD1 (6 bases). Trimming stripped 4 bases from V and 10 bases from J, with 17 bases between. Germline CDR1 SGDLS, CDR2 YYNGEE. CDR3 length: 13 residues.

The V gene is TRBV6-5, the J gene TRBJ1-2; a possible D gene is TRBD1 (6 bases). CDR3 length equals 16 residues. CDR1 is MNHEY and CDR2 is SVGAGI in the germline V gene. Trimming pared 2 bases from V and 4 bases from J, leaving 17 bases between. DNA for the CDR3: TGTGCCAGCAGTTACCCCCGGGGAGGGGGTGTCTATGGCTACACCTTC. Residues: CASSYPRGGGVYGYTF.

This clone was found a few times. V is TRBV9 and J is TRBJ2-3, with D unclear. The V gene lost 0 bases and the J gene lost 1 base, with 12 bases spanning the gap. The CDR3 contains 16 residues. In germline, CDR1 is SGDLS, CDR2 YYNGEE. The CDR3 nucleotides are TGTGCCAGCAGCGTAGAGCAGAGTCCACGCACAGATACGCAGTATTTT. This gives the protein CASSVEQSPRTDTQYF.

The rearrangement joins TRBV28 to TRBJ1-5, with a possible D match to TRBD1 (6 bases). Germline V gene data show CDR1 as MDHEN and CDR2 as SYDVKM. Trimming removed 8 bases from V and 13 bases from J, with 18 bases in between. The CDR3 spans 12 residues. For the CDR3, the DNA is TGTGCCAGCCTAACGGGGACACTTCCACAGCATTTT. This sequence encodes CASLTGTLPQHF. Full variable domain (remainder filled in from reference TRBV28 and TRBJ1-5): DVKVTQSSRYLVKRTGEKVFLECVQDMDHENMFWYRQDPGLGLRLIYFSYDVKMKEKGDIPEGYSVSREKKERFSLILESASTNQTSMYLCASLTGTLPQHFGDGTRLSIL.

This clone has a single count. The J gene is TRBJ2-4, the V gene TRBV18; D unresolved. CDR1 and CDR2 (germline): KGHSH, LQKENI. The V end was cut by 1 base, the J end by 0 bases, with 13 bases between. The CDR3 totals 17 residues. The CDR3 loop is CASSPLGTRLAKNIQYF. The CDR3 region has the DNA TGTGCCAGCTCACCACTCGGTACCCGGCTAGCCAAAAACATTCAGTACTTC.

The chain links TRBV7-9 to TRBJ2-5; 13 bases map to TRBD2. The CDR3 runs 16 residues. Germline V gene lookup returns CDR1 SEHNR and CDR2 FQNEAQ (reference sequence). The ends lost 5 bases at V and 5 bases at J; junction bases unmatched: 8. The CDR3, as DNA: TGTGCCAGCAGCCCAGGACTAGCGGGGGCCCCCGAGACCCAGTACTTC. The encoded protein is CASSPGLAGAPETQYF.

The genes are TRBV5-3 and TRBJ2-1; the match to TRBD1 covers 9 bases. TRBV5-3 is an open reading frame whose function is uncertain. J gave up 6 bases and V 5 bases, and 15 bases lay outside the gene matches. This CDR3 has 17 amino acids. CDR3 protein: CARRDPGQGIFPNEQFF. In DNA, the CDR3 is TGTGCCAGAAGAGATCCGGGACAGGGAATTTTCCCCAATGAGCAGTTCTTC.

This clone was observed a single time. In DNA, the CDR3 is TGTGCCAGCAGCTCCACAGGGTTAGGAAACTATGGCTACACCTTC. This encodes CASSSTGLGNYGYTF. The gene calls are TRBV9 and TRBJ1-2; maybe TRBD1 (6 bases). Germline V gene sequence: CDR1 SGDLS, CDR2 YYNGEE. The CDR3 is 15 residues long. Trimming cost V 4 bases and J 2 bases, with 15 bases left between them.

This chain links TRBV5-1 with TRBJ2-5; 10 bases are shared with TRBD1. The germline CDR1 and CDR2 sequences are SGHRS and YFSETQ. The ends lost 0 bases at V and 5 bases at J; junction bases unmatched: 4. There are 15 residues in the CDR3. For the CDR3, the DNA is TGCGCCAGCAGCTTGGTCGACAGGGGGCGTGAGACCCAGTACTTC. Amino acid sequence: CASSLVDRGRETQYF.

This chain connects TRBV7-8 to TRBJ2-2, with no clear D. Germline CDR1 is SGHVS and CDR2 is FQNEAQ. Between the trimmed V and J ends, which lost 2 bases and 6 bases, there was a span of 7 bases. The CDR3 runs to 13 residues. The CDR3 bases are TGTGCCAGCAGCTTATCAGGTTCCGGGGAGCTGTTTTTT. It translates to CASSLSGSGELFF.

The chain combines TRBV21-1 with TRBJ1-2. TRBV21-1 is termed a pseudogene. This CDR3 has 10 residues. The chain's CDR3 is CASKPRGYTF. The DNA for the CDR3 is TGTGCCAGCAAACCTCGTGGCTACACCTTC.

The genes are TRBV2 and TRBJ2-7; TRBD2 is a possible D gene (7 bases). This CDR3 contains 13 residues. Germline CDR1 is SNHLY and CDR2 is FYNNEI. Trimming stripped 9 bases from V and 2 bases from J, with 14 bases between. CDR3 residues: CASRGGAPYEQYF. CDR3 nucleotide sequence: TGTGCCAGTAGGGGGGGCGCACCCTACGAGCAGTACTTC.

The chain links TRBV5-4 to TRBJ2-3; tentative D call: TRBD2 (5 bases). The CDR3 loop spans 16 amino acids. V was cut by 0 bases and J by 2 bases, with 13 bases left in between. Germline V CDR1 and CDR2: SGHNT, YYREEE (reference sequence). As DNA, the CDR3 is TGTGCCAGCAGCTTGGGACCTAGCAGACCCACAGATACGCAGTATTTT. Translated, it gives CASSLGPSRPTDTQYF.

V is TRBV28 and J is TRBJ2-3; D might be TRBD1 (6 bases). Germline assignment: CDR1 MDHEN and CDR2 SYDVKM. The CDR3 spans 16 residues. The germline V and J ends were trimmed by 2 bases and 4 bases, with 16 bases remaining between them. DNA for the CDR3: TGTGCCAGCAGTTTAATCGGCAGGGGTCAGGCAGATACGCAGTATTTT. As protein: CASSLIGRGQADTQYF. The full variable domain, rest sourced from reference TRBV28 and TRBJ2-3, is DVKVTQSSRYLVKRTGEKVFLECVQDMDHENMFWYRQDPGLGLRLIYFSYDVKMKEKGDIPEGYSVSREKKERFSLILESASTNQTSMYLCASSLIGRGQADTQYFGPGTRLTVL.

With respect to this clone: It differs at one base from a far larger clone, so likely a read error. Other nucleotide sequences from this sample produce the same CDR3. J is TRBJ1-5 and V is TRBV27, with D maybe TRBD1 (5 bases). V dropped 9 bases and J dropped 7 bases, with 16 bases sitting between them. CDR1 is MNHEY and CDR2 is SMNVEV in the germline V gene (reference sequence). The CDR3 totals 13 residues. CDR3 residues: CASSPQWGQPQHF. As DNA, the CDR3 is TGTGCCAGTAGTCCCCAGTGGGGCCAGCCCCAGCATTTT.

The gene calls are TRBV29-1 and TRBJ2-2; 13 bases agree with TRBD2. The CDR3 spans 14 residues. Looked up from germline, CDR1 is SQVTM and CDR2 is ANQGSEA. J was trimmed by 7 bases and V by 7 bases; bases with no gene match: 6. Written as DNA, the CDR3 is TGCAGCGCCGGACTAGCGGGAGCGGGCGGGGAGCTGTTTTTT. It encodes CSAGLAGAGGELFF.

V and J are TRBV7-7 and TRBJ2-3, with 12 bases fitting TRBD2. The CDR3 is made up of 16 amino acids. Per the germline V gene, CDR1 is SSHAT and CDR2 is FNYEAQ (reference sequence). J lost 0 bases, V lost 5 bases, and 3 bases had no gene match. CDR3 in amino acids: CASSRGTSGSTDTQYF. The CDR3 coding sequence is TGTGCCAGCAGCAGGGGGACTAGCGGGAGCACAGATACGCAGTATTTT.

The CDR3, as DNA: TGTGCCAGCACCCAGGGACTCAATGGGGGCGAGCAGTACTTC. Its protein product is CASTQGLNGGEQYF. The V and J genes are TRBV2 and TRBJ2-7; D perhaps matches TRBD2 (6 bases). Germline lookup yields CDR1 SNHLY and CDR2 FYNNEI. The CDR3 extends over 14 amino acids. The ends were cut back, 7 bases at V and 6 bases at J, with 19 bases in the middle.

The genes are TRBV6-5 and TRBJ1-5; D is uncertain. Germline lookup yields CDR1 MNHEY and CDR2 SVGAGI. V lost 6 bases and J 7 bases, leaving 16 bases between the germline ends. This CDR3 comprises 14 residues. This CDR3 reads CASSPTNMGQPQHF. CDR3 coding DNA: TGTGCCAGCAGCCCCACTAACATGGGGCAGCCCCAGCATTTT.

The genes are TRBV4-1 and TRBJ1-1, with D tentatively TRBD1 (5 bases). CDR1 is MGHRA and CDR2 is YSYEKL in the germline V gene. The CDR3 has 14 amino acids. The V end was cut by 1 base, the J end by 0 bases, with 6 bases between. The CDR3 here is CASSQGTLNTEAFF. CDR3 in DNA: TGCGCCAGCAGCCAAGGGACATTGAACACTGAAGCTTTCTTT.

This clone showed up just a few times. The V gene is TRBV4-1, the J gene TRBJ1-6; the D is unclear. The germline V gene has CDR1 MGHRA and CDR2 YSYEKL. This CDR3 spans 17 amino acids. Trimming shortened V by 3 bases and J by 0 bases, and 12 bases separated the two germline ends. The CDR3 DNA sequence: TGCGCCAGCAGCCATGGACGGACGAGCTCCTATAATTCACCCCTCCACTTT. This codes for CASSHGRTSSYNSPLHF.

The V and J genes are TRBV6-6 and TRBJ2-7; D gene ambiguous. The CDR3 runs 14 residues. V was clipped by 3 bases and J by 2 bases, with 11 bases between them. Germline-derived CDR1 and CDR2 are MNHNY and SVGAGI (reference sequence). The CDR3 loop is CASSYGERTYEQYF. The CDR3 nucleotides read TGTGCCAGCAGTTATGGGGAACGGACCTACGAGCAGTACTTC.

The chain employs TRBV11-2 and TRBJ2-6; D unresolved. Germline CDR1 SGHAT, CDR2 FQNNGV. The CDR3 totals 13 residues. V was pared by 1 base and J by 11 bases, with 9 bases between. Written as DNA, the CDR3 is TGTGCCAGCAGCTTAGCTGGTAAGGACGTCCTGACTTTC. Translating it yields CASSLAGKDVLTF.

V and J are TRBV5-6 and TRBJ1-4; D remains ambiguous. Germline assignment: CDR1 SGHDT and CDR2 YYEEEE. The CDR3 runs to 15 residues. Trimming stripped 2 bases from V and 2 bases from J, with 10 bases between. CDR3 sequence: CASSFPGSTNEKLFF. In DNA form, the CDR3 reads TGTGCCAGCAGCTTCCCTGGGTCGACTAATGAAAAACTGTTTTTT.

The gene calls are TRBV5-1 and TRBJ2-2; the D is unclear. This CDR3 is built from 13 residues. Germline V lookup: CDR1 SGHRS, CDR2 YFSETQ. V was cut by 1 base and J by 6 bases, with 7 bases left in between. The CDR3 protein is CASSLTPSGELFF. Here the CDR3 DNA reads TGCGCCAGCAGCTTGACACCCTCCGGGGAGCTGTTTTTT.

CDR3 amino acids: CASSRSRGRIVYEQYF. In nucleotides, the CDR3 is TGTGCCAGCAGTCGCTCAAGGGGGCGCATAGTCTACGAGCAGTACTTC. The chain joins TRBV7-6 to TRBJ2-7; 7 bases match TRBD1. The CDR3 has 16 amino acids. CDR1 and CDR2 (germline): SGHVS, FNYEAQ. V shed 6 bases and J 3 bases; nucleotides not matched to a gene: 14.

The gene calls are TRBV9 and TRBJ2-1, with D perhaps matching TRBD1 (6 bases). CDR3 length equals 15 residues. CDR1 and CDR2 (germline): SGDLS, YYNGEE. Trimming stripped 1 base from V and 2 bases from J, with 10 bases between. The CDR3 here is CASSVRTEAYNEQFF. In DNA form, the CDR3 reads TGTGCCAGCAGCGTACGGACAGAAGCCTACAATGAGCAGTTCTTC.

This clone has only one observation. This chain uses TRBV7-3 with TRBJ2-2, with 12 bases lining up with TRBD1. The CDR3 spans 17 residues. Trimming removed 0 bases from V and 7 bases from J; junction bases left unmatched: 6. Germline loops: CDR1 SGHTA, CDR2 FQGTGA. CDR3 DNA sequence: TGTGCCAGCAGCTTAACGGCCGGGACAGGGGGCCACGGGGAGCTGTTTTTT. It yields the protein CASSLTAGTGGHGELFF. Full variable domain (remainder filled in from reference TRBV7-3 and TRBJ2-2): GAGVSQTPSNKVTEKGKYVELRCDPISGHTALYWYRQSLGQGPEFLIYFQGTGAADDSGLPNDRFFAVRPEGSVSTLKIQRTERGDSAVYLCASSLTAGTGGHGELFFGEGSRLTVL.

The rearrangement uses TRBV18 and TRBJ2-1; D ambiguous. This CDR3 is 13 amino acids long. V was cut by 5 bases and J by 3 bases, with 8 bases left in between. Germline V gives CDR1 KGHSH, CDR2 LQKENI. Here the CDR3 reads CASSSTIYNEQFF. The DNA of the CDR3 is TGTGCCAGCTCATCAACTATCTACAATGAGCAGTTCTTC.